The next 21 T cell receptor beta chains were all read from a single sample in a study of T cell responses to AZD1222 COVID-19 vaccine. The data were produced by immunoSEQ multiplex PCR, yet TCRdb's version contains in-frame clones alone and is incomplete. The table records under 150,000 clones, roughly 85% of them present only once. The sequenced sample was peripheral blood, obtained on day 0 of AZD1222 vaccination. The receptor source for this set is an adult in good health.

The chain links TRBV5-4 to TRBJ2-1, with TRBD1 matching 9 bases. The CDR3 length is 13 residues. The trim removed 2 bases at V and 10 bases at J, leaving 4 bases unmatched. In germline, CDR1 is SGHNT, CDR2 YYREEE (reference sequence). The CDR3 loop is CASSLQGAREQFF. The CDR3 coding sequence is TGTGCCAGCAGCTTACAGGGGGCACGGGAGCAGTTCTTC.

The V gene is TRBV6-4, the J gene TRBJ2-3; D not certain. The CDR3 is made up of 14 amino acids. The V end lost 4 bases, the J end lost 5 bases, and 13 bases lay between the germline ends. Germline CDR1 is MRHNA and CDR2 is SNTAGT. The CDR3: CASSAARTGDTQYF. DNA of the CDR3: TGTGCCAGCAGTGCCGCACGGACGGGAGATACGCAGTATTTT.

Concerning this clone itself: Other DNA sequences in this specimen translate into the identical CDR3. The CDR3: CATSDPGQGSYEQYF. DNA for the CDR3: TGTGCCACCAGTGACCCGGGACAGGGTTCCTACGAGCAGTACTTC. The rearrangement links TRBV24-1 to TRBJ2-7; 9 bases line up with TRBD1. The CDR3 contains 15 residues. Germline V gives CDR1 KGHDR, CDR2 SFDVKD. The V gene end was trimmed by 4 bases and the J gene end by 1 base; junction bases not matched to a gene: 4.

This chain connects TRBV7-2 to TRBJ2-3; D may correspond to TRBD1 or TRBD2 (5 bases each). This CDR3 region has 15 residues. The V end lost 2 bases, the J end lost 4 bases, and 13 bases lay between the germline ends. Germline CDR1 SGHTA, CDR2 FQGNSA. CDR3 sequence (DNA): TGTGCCAGCAGCTTATCCGGGACGAGCTCAGATACGCAGTATTTT. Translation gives CASSLSGTSSDTQYF.

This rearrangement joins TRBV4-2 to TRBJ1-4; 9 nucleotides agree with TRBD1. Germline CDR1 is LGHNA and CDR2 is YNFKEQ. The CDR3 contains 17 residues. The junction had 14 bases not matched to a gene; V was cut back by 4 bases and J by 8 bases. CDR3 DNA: TGTGCCAGCAGCCTAAAACAGGGGGCTAACGTTCGGGAAAAACTGTTTTTT. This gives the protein CASSLKQGANVREKLFF.

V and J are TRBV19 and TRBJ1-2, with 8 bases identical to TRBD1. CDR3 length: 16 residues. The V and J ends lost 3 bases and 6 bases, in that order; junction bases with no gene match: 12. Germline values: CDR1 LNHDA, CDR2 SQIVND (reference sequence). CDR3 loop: CASSIGTGRLKDGYTF. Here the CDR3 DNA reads TGTGCCAGTAGTATCGGGACAGGTCGCCTTAAGGATGGCTACACCTTC.

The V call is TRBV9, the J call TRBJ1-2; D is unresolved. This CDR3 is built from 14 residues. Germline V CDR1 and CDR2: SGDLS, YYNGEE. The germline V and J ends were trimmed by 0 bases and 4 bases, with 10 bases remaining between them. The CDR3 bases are TGTGCCAGCAGCGTAGCCGTAGGGTCCTATGGCTACACCTTC. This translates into CASSVAVGSYGYTF. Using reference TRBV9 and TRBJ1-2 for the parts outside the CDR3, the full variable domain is DSGVTQTPKHLITATGQRVTLRCSPRSGDLSVYWYQQSLDQGLQFLIQYYNGEERAKGNILERFSAQQFPDLHSELNLSSLELGDSALYFCASSVAVGSYGYTFGSGTRLTVV.

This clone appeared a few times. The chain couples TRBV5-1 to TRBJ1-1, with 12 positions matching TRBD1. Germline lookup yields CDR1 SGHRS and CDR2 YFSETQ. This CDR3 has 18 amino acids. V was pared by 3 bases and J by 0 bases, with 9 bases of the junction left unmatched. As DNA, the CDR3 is TGCGCCAGCAGCTCCTTCTCCGGGACAGGGGGCATGAACACTGAAGCTTTCTTT. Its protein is CASSSFSGTGGMNTEAFF.

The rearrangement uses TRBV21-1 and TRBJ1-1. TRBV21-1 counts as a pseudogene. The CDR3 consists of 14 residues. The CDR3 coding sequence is TGTGCCAGCAGCAAAAAAATGGGGAAAGAAACAGCTTTCTTT. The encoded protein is CASSKKMGKETAFF.

Here the CDR3 reads CASSLAGTGNWANVLTF. CDR3 nucleotides: TGTGCCAGCAGCTTGGCCGGAACAGGGAACTGGGCCAACGTCCTGACTTTC. The chain carries TRBV5-8 and TRBJ2-6, with D possibly matching TRBD1 (6 bases). The germline V and J ends were trimmed by 0 bases and 5 bases, with 15 bases remaining between them. CDR1 and CDR2 (germline): SGHTS, YDEGEE. The CDR3 loop spans 17 amino acids.

The CDR3 protein is CSLLRGSFNEQFF. The CDR3 DNA reads as TGCAGCCTCCTCAGGGGCTCTTTCAATGAGCAGTTCTTC. The chain couples TRBV29-1 to TRBJ2-1; perhaps TRBD1 as D (6 bases). V lost 8 bases to trimming and J lost 6 bases, with 17 bases between them. CDR1 is SQVTM, CDR2 ANQGSEA, per germline. The CDR3 runs 13 residues.

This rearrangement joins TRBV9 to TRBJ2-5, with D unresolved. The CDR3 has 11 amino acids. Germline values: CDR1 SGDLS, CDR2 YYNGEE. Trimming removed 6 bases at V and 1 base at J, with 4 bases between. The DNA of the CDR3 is TGTGCCAGCATCCTCCAAGAGACCCAGTACTTC. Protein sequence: CASILQETQYF.

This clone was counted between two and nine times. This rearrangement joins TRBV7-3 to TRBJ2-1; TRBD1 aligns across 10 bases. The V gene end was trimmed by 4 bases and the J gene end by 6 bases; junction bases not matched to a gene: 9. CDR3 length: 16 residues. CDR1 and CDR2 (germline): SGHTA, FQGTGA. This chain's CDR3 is CASSSDRDRGGNEQFF. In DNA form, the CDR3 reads TGTGCCAGCAGCTCAGACCGGGACAGGGGAGGCAATGAGCAGTTCTTC.

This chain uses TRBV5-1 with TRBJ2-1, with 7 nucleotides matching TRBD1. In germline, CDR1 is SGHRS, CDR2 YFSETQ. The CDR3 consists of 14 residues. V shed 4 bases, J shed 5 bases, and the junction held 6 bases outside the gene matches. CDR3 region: CASSEGQSHNEQFF. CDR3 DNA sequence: TGCGCCAGCAGCGAGGGACAGTCCCACAATGAGCAGTTCTTC.

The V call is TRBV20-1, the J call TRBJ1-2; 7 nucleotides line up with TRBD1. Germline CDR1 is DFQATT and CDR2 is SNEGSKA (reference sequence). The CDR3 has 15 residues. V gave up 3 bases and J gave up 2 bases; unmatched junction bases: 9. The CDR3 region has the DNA TGCAGTGCTAGTAGACAGGGCTGGCGAAACTATGGCTACACCTTC. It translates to CSASRQGWRNYGYTF.

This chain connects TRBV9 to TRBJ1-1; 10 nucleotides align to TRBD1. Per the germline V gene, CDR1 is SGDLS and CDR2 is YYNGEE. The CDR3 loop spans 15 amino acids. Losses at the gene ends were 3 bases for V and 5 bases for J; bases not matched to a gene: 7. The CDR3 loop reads CASSAPRTGGTEAFF. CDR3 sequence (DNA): TGTGCCAGCAGCGCCCCCAGGACAGGGGGTACTGAAGCTTTCTTT.

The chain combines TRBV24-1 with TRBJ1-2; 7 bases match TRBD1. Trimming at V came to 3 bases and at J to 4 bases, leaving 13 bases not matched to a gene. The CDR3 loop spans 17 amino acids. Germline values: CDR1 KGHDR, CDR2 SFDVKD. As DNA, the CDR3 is TGTGCCACCAGTGATCCAACTGCGGGACAGCGGAGCTATGGCTACACCTTC. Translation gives CATSDPTAGQRSYGYTF.

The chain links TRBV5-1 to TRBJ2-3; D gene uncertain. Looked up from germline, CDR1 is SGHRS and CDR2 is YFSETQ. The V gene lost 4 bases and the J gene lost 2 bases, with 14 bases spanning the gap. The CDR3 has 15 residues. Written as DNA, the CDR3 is TGCGCCAGCAGCCAAACTCCTGCAATCACAGATACGCAGTATTTT. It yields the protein CASSQTPAITDTQYF.

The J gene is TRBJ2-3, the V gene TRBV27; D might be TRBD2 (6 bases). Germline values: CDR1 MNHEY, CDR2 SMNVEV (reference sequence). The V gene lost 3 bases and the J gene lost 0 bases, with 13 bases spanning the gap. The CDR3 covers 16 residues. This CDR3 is CASSLDRGGSTDTQYF. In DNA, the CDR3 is TGTGCCAGCAGTTTGGATCGGGGAGGAAGCACAGATACGCAGTATTTT.

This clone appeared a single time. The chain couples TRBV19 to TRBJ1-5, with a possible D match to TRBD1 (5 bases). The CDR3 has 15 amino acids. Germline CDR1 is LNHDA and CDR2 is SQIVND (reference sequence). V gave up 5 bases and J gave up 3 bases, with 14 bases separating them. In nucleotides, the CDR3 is TGTGCCAGTAGTGGGGTCGGGGCCCCCAATCAGCCCCAGCATTTT. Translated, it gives CASSGVGAPNQPQHF.

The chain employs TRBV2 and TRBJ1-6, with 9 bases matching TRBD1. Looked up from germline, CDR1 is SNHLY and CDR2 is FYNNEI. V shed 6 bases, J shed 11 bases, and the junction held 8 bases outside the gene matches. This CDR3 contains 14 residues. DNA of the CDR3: TGTGCCAGCAGCCGCAGAGACAGGGGGGCACCCCTCCACTTT. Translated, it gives CASSRRDRGAPLHF.